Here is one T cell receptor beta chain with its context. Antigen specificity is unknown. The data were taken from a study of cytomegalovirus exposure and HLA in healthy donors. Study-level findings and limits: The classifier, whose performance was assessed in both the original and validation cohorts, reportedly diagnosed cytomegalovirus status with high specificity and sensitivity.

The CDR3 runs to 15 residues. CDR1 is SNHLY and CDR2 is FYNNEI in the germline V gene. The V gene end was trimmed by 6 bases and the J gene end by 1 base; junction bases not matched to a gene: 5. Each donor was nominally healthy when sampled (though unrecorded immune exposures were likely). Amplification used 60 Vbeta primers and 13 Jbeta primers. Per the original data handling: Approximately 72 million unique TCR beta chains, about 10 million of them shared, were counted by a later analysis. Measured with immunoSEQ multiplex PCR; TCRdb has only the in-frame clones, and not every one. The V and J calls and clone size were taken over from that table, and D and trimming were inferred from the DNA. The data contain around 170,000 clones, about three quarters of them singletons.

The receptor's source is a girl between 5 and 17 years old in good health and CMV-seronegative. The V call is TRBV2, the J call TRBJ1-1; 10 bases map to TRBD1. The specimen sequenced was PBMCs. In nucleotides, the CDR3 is TGTGCCAGCAGCCGGACAGGGGGAGGGAACACTGAAGCTTTCTTT. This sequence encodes CASSRTGGGNTEAFF.